This record concerns one T cell receptor (beta chain) sequence. Its cognate antigen is unknown. The data are from a study of T-cell reconstitution after alpha-beta-depleted transplantation in children. Study-level findings and limits: By about two months after transplant, alpha-beta T cells reportedly arose from several hundred graft clones that had expanded. Some patients showed high day-60 TCRbeta diversity, which derived from surviving recipient T cells and thymic progenitors.

The germline V gene has CDR1 MNHEY and CDR2 SVGAGI. The CDR3 loop spans 12 amino acids. J gave up 15 bases and V 4 bases, and 5 bases lay outside the gene matches. As it was prepared, the TCRbeta library received unique molecular identifiers. Via MiXCR, TCRdb re-called the PCR reads, giving one row per CDR3 protein. The table lists about 240,000 distinct CDR3 sequences, about a quarter of them singletons. The TCR sequence derives from a girl aged 2 to 9 with Fanconi anemia, due to receive a stem cell transplant. The rearrangement uses TRBV6-5 and TRBJ2-1; 11 positions match TRBD2. The source material was PBMCs, sampled before TCRalphabeta/CD19-depleted stem cell transplant. The CDR3 nucleotides read TGTGCCAGCAGTTCCACTAGCGGGAGTAGGTTCTTC. Its protein is CASSSTSGSRFF.